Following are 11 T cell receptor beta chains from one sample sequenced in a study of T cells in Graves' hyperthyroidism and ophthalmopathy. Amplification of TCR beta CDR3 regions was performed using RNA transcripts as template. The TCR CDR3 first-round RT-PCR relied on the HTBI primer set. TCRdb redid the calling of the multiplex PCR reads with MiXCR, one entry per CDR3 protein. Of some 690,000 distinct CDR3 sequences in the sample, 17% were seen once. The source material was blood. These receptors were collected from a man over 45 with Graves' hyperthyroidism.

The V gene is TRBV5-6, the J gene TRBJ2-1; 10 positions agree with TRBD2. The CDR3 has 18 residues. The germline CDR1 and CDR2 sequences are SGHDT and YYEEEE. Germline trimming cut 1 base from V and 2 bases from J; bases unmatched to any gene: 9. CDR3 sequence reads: CASSLKWRGLATYNEQFF. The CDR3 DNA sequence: TGTGCCAGCAGCTTGAAGTGGAGGGGACTAGCGACCTACAATGAGCAGTTCTTC.

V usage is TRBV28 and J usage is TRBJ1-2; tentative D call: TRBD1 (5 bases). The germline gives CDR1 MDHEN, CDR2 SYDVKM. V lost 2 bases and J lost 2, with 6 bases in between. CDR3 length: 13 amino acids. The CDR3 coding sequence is TGTGCCAGCAGTTTAGGGGACAACTATGGCTACACCTTC. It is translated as CASSLGDNYGYTF.

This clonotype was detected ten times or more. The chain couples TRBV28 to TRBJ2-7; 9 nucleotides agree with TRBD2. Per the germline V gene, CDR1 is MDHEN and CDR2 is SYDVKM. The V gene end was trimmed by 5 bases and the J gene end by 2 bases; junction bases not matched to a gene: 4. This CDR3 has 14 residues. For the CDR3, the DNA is TGTGCCAGCAGTAGGCTAGCGGGGACCTACGAGCAGTACTTC. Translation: CASSRLAGTYEQYF.

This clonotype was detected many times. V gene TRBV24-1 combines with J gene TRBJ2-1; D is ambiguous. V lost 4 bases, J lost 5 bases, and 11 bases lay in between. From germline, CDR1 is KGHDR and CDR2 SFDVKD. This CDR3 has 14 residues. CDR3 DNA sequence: TGTGCCACCAGTGACGTTGACACGAACAATGAGCAGTTCTTC. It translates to CATSDVDTNNEQFF.

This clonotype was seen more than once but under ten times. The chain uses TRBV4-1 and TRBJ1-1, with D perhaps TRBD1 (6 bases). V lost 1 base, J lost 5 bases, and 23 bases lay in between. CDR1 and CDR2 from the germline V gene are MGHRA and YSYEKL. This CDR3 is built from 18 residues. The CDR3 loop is CASSQAYWDSGAQTEAFF. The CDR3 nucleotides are TGCGCCAGCAGCCAAGCTTATTGGGACTCAGGGGCGCAGACTGAAGCTTTCTTT.

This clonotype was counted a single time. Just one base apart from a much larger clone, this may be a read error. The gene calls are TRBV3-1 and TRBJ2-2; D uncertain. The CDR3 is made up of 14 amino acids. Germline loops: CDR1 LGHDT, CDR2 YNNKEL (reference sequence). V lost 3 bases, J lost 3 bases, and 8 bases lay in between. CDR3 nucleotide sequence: TGTGCCAGCAGCCAGCCCGCGGACACCGGGGAGCTGTTTTTT. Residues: CASSQPADTGELFF. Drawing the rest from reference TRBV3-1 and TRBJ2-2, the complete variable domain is DTAVSQTPKYLVTQMGNDKSIKCEQNLGHDTMYWYKQDSKKFLKIMFSYNNKELIINETVPNRFSPKSPDKAHLNLHINSLELGDSAVYFCASSQPADTGELFFGEGSRLTVL.

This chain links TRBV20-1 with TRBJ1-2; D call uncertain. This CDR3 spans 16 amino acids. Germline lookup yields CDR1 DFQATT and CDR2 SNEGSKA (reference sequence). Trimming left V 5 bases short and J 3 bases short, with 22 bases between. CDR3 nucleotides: TGCAGTGCTTTAGCCGATACACGGGCCTTGCACTATGGCTACACCTTC. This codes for CSALADTRALHYGYTF.

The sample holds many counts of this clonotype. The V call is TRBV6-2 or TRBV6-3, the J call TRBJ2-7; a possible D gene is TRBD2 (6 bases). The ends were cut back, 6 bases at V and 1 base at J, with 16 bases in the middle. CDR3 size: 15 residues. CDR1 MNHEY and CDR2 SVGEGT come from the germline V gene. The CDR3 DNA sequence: TGTGCCAGCAGCCAACCGGGACTGGGTTCCTACGAGCAGTACTTC. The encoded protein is CASSQPGLGSYEQYF.

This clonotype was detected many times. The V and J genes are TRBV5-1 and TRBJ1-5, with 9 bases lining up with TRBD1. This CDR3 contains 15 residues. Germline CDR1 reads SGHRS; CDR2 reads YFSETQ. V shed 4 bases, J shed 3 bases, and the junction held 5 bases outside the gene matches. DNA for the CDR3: TGCGCCAGCAGCCCGGGGACAGGGCTCAATCAGCCCCAGCATTTT. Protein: CASSPGTGLNQPQHF.

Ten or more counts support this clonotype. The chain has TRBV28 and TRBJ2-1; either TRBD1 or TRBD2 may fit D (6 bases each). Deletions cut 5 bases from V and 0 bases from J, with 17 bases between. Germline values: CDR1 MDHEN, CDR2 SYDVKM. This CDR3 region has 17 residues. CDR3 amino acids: CASSPGASLNSYNEQFF. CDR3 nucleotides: TGTGCCAGCAGTCCGGGGGCGAGTCTAAACTCCTACAATGAGCAGTTCTTC.

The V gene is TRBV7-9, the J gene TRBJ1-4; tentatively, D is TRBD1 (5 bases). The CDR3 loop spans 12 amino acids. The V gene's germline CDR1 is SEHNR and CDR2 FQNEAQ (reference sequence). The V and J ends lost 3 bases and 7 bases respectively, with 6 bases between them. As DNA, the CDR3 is TGTGCCAGCAGCTTTAGGGGTGAAAAACTGTTTTTT. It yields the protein CASSFRGEKLFF.